These 21 T cell receptor beta chains were all obtained from the same sample, sequenced in a study of OX40 agonist ivuxolimab in advanced cancers. Profiling relied on immunoSEQ multiplex PCR, and the TCRdb table lists in-frame clones only, not all of them. The sample holds roughly 67,000 clones; roughly 80% are singletons and the top ten take 5.5% to 6%. The material sequenced was CD4+ or CD8+ T cells sorted from blood, taken in a trial of the OX40 agonist ivuxolimab. These receptors were obtained from an adult with an advanced solid tumor such as melanoma, head and neck, liver or kidney cancer.

This sequence joins TRBV6-6 and TRBJ1-1; TRBD1 might be the D (6 bases). V was clipped by 7 bases and J by 4 bases, with 22 bases between them. CDR1 MNHNY and CDR2 SVGAGI come from the germline V gene (reference sequence). The CDR3 runs 16 residues. In nucleotides, the CDR3 is TGTGCCAGCACCCTACCCGACGGGGGCAGGGCCACTGAAGCTTTCTTT. This codes for CASTLPDGGRATEAFF.

This chain uses TRBV7-8 with TRBJ2-7, with TRBD1 matching 8 bases. With 5 bases clipped from V and 1 base from J, the junction kept 10 bases outside the gene matches. The CDR3 is 16 amino acids. CDR1 and CDR2 (germline): SGHVS, FQNEAQ. CDR3 sequence: CASSHRPRGQSYEQYF. CDR3 in DNA: TGTGCCAGCAGCCACAGACCCAGGGGGCAGTCCTACGAGCAGTACTTC.

This clone was counted only a few times. The V gene is TRBV5-1, the J gene TRBJ1-1, with 9 bases fitting TRBD1. The junction had 4 bases not matched to a gene; V was cut back by 0 bases and J by 7 bases. Germline V CDR1 and CDR2: SGHRS, YFSETQ. The CDR3 runs 14 residues. The CDR3 protein is CASSLGTGADEAFF. CDR3 sequence (DNA): TGCGCCAGCAGCTTGGGGACAGGGGCCGATGAAGCTTTCTTT.

The chain combines TRBV5-6 with TRBJ2-6, with D uncertain. Trimming shortened V by 4 bases and J by 2 bases, and 7 bases separated the two germline ends. CDR1 is SGHDT, CDR2 YYEEEE, per germline. CDR3 length equals 14 residues. The CDR3 DNA follows: TGTGCCAGCAGCCTGACTCCTGGGGCCAACGTCCTGACTTTC. Translated: CASSLTPGANVLTF.

The rearrangement joins TRBV9 to TRBJ1-4, with TRBD1 as a possible D gene (5 bases). This CDR3 has 14 residues. With 0 bases removed from V and 8 bases from J, the gap between germline ends came to 11 bases. The germline V gene encodes CDR1 SGDLS and CDR2 YYNGEE. CDR3 loop: CASSVGGGTEKLFF. The CDR3 coding sequence is TGTGCCAGCAGCGTAGGAGGAGGGACGGAAAAACTGTTTTTT.

The chain has TRBV5-6 and TRBJ2-1; no clear D. The ends were cut back, 4 bases at V and 5 bases at J, with 7 bases in the middle. This CDR3 has 12 amino acids. CDR1 SGHDT and CDR2 YYEEEE come from the germline V gene. CDR3 nucleotides: TGTGCCAGCAGCGTTTTGAACAATGAGCAGTTCTTC. Translated: CASSVLNNEQFF.

CDR3 sequence reads: CASSPLPRTGGTGELFF. CDR3 in DNA: TGTGCCAGCAGTCCCCTCCCCCGGACAGGGGGTACCGGGGAGCTGTTTTTT. The chain joins TRBV28 to TRBJ2-2; the match to TRBD1 covers 10 bases. V trimming: 5 bases; J trimming: 5 bases; junction bases outside the gene matches: 11. The germline CDR1 and CDR2 sequences are MDHEN and SYDVKM. The CDR3 runs to 17 residues.

The J gene is TRBJ1-3, the V gene TRBV6-1; TRBD1 is a possible D gene (5 bases). The CDR3 is 16 residues long. Trimming took off 1 base at V and 0 bases at J, with 10 bases between the two ends. The germline V gene encodes CDR1 MNHNS and CDR2 SASEGT. CDR3 bases: TGTGCCAGCAGTGAAGGGGGGAGGTACTCTGGAAACACCATATATTTT. Protein sequence: CASSEGGRYSGNTIYF.

The V gene is TRBV20-1, the J gene TRBJ2-7; D not resolved. Germline V CDR1 and CDR2: DFQATT, SNEGSKA (reference sequence). This CDR3 region has 11 residues. V gave up 3 bases and J gave up 4 bases, with 7 bases separating them. CDR3 DNA sequence: TGCAGTGCTAGTAACAGTTACGAGCAGTACTTC. Translated, it gives CSASNSYEQYF.

The gene calls are TRBV28 and TRBJ2-1; 9 bases are shared with TRBD2. The germline V gene encodes CDR1 MDHEN and CDR2 SYDVKM. CDR3 length: 18 amino acids. After removal of 3 bases from V and 2 bases from J, the junction contained 11 bases not matched to a gene. The CDR3 DNA is TGTGCCAGCAGTTTCCCTAGATTGCTAGCGGGAACCTACAATGAGCAGTTCTTC. Residues: CASSFPRLLAGTYNEQFF.

The rearrangement uses TRBV28 and TRBJ1-5, with D possibly being TRBD1 (6 bases). This CDR3 comprises 16 residues. Trimming stripped 8 bases from V and 2 bases from J, with 19 bases between. From germline, CDR1 is MDHEN and CDR2 SYDVKM. The CDR3 here is CASLGARTTGNQPQHF. CDR3 bases: TGTGCCAGCCTGGGGGCCAGGACGACGGGCAATCAGCCCCAGCATTTT.

The chain joins TRBV19 to TRBJ2-1, with a tentative D call TRBD1 (8 bases). Germline loops: CDR1 LNHDA, CDR2 SQIVND (reference sequence). Between the trimmed V and J ends, which lost 3 bases and 7 bases, there was a span of 13 bases. This CDR3 has 14 residues. Here the CDR3 reads CASSIYRGGNEQFF. In nucleotides, the CDR3 is TGTGCCAGTAGTATCTACAGGGGGGGGAATGAGCAGTTCTTC.

This clone was observed a few times. The chain carries TRBV28 and TRBJ2-7, with D unclear. V was cut by 10 bases and J by 3 bases, with 10 bases left in between. The germline gives CDR1 MDHEN, CDR2 SYDVKM. The CDR3 runs 11 residues. The CDR3 loop is CATQRDYEQYV. Here the CDR3 DNA reads TGTGCCACACAACGTGACTACGAGCAGTACGTC.

The chain is built from TRBV6-5 and TRBJ2-1; D gene uncertain. Germline values: CDR1 MNHEY, CDR2 SVGAGI. Trimming shortened V by 2 bases and J by 10 bases, and 15 bases separated the two germline ends. CDR3 size: 14 residues. CDR3 sequence: CASSYLVLYREQFF. CDR3 DNA: TGTGCCAGCAGTTACCTAGTCCTGTATAGGGAGCAGTTCTTC.

This sequence joins TRBV19 and TRBJ2-3, with D possibly matching TRBD2 (5 bases). This CDR3 region has 12 residues. CDR1 is LNHDA and CDR2 is SQIVND in the germline V gene (reference sequence). The V end was cut by 6 bases, the J end by 6 bases, with 10 bases between. The CDR3 region is CASRDFGDTQYF. CDR3 in DNA: TGTGCCAGTAGGGACTTTGGGGATACGCAGTATTTT.

The V and J genes are TRBV28 and TRBJ2-7; TRBD1 agrees at 8 bases. The CDR3 contains 15 residues. The J segment lost 4 bases and the V segment lost 7 bases, leaving 12 bases of the junction unmatched. The V gene's germline CDR1 is MDHEN and CDR2 SYDVKM. CDR3: CASTPYGTGLYEQYF. The CDR3 bases are TGTGCCAGCACCCCATACGGGACAGGCCTGTACGAGCAGTACTTC.

A word on this clone: Since a much larger clone is just one base distant, this may be a read error. The chain employs TRBV13 and TRBJ2-3; no clear D gene. CDR3 size: 12 residues. Germline V gene data show CDR1 as PRHDT and CDR2 as FYEKMQ (reference sequence). Trimming pared 4 bases from V and 1 base from J, leaving 3 bases between. The CDR3 DNA reads TGTGCCAGCAGCTGGGGCACAGATACGCAGTATTTT. Its translation is CASSWGTDTQYF.

The chain has TRBV27 and TRBJ2-5; possible D gene TRBD2, 6 bases. The CDR3 is 18 residues long. V lost 2 bases, J lost 5 bases, and 24 bases lay in between. From germline, CDR1 is MNHEY and CDR2 SMNVEV (reference sequence). The CDR3 coding sequence is TGTGCCAGCAGTTTAAGGTTCTACGGGACTCGCGGTGGGGAGACCCAGTACTTC. Protein: CASSLRFYGTRGGETQYF.

V gene TRBV28 combines with J gene TRBJ2-3; D is perhaps TRBD1 or TRBD2 (5 bases each). This CDR3 comprises 14 residues. Trimming removed 7 bases at V and 3 bases at J, with 14 bases between. CDR1 and CDR2 from the germline V gene are MDHEN and SYDVKM. CDR3 residues: CASTRGWGTDTQYF. The CDR3 region has the DNA TGTGCCAGCACACGAGGATGGGGGACAGATACGCAGTATTTT.

The sample holds one count of this clone. The chain recombines TRBV7-9 with TRBJ2-1; 9 positions agree with TRBD1. Germline-derived CDR1 and CDR2 are SEHNR and FQNEAQ (reference sequence). V was pared by 5 bases and J by 0 bases, with 14 bases of the junction left unmatched. This CDR3 contains 19 residues. Here the CDR3 reads CASSPRPGTGSGSYNEQFF. The CDR3 DNA is TGTGCCAGCAGCCCTCGTCCCGGGACAGGGTCTGGCTCCTACAATGAGCAGTTCTTC.

This clone was counted between two and nine times. The rearrangement joins TRBV5-1 to TRBJ1-5, with D possibly matching TRBD1 (5 bases). The CDR3 sequence is 14 residues long. V was trimmed by 0 bases and J by 6 bases, leaving 10 bases between them. CDR1 is SGHRS and CDR2 is YFSETQ in the germline V gene. The CDR3 nucleotides are TGCGCCAGCAGCTTGGAAGGTGGGGGTCAGCCCCAGCATTTT. Translated: CASSLEGGGQPQHF.